The entry that follows covers one TCR beta chain sequence. Its antigen remains unknown. This entry belongs to a study of T cell responses to AZD1222 COVID-19 vaccine. Study as a whole: Analyses pooled second doses at about 4 or about 12 weeks.

V was cut by 6 bases and J by 4 bases, with 14 bases left in between. This CDR3 comprises 14 residues. Germline V gives CDR1 SGHTS, CDR2 YDEGEE. Measured with immunoSEQ multiplex PCR; TCRdb has only the in-frame clones, and not every one. The data contain 90,000 to 120,000 clones, around 96% of them singletons. Study-wide findings and caveats: AZD1222 recipients seropositive at baseline numbered only six. Spike was spanned by vaccine-associated CD4 TCRs, which were dominant at 160-218 and 743-854.

The sequence came from an adult in good health. This chain connects TRBV5-8 to TRBJ2-1; TRBD2 might be the D (6 bases). The starting material was peripheral blood, obtained on day 0 of AZD1222 vaccination. CDR3 nucleotides: TGTGCCAGCACGTCGGGAGCTGTATACAATGAGCAGTTCTTC. It specifies CASTSGAVYNEQFF.